This passage covers 25 T cell receptor beta chains from one sample sequenced in a study of regulatory T cells in long-lasting Graves disease. iRepertoire HTBI primers and Arm-PCR of CDR3 regions built TCR beta libraries. TCRdb reanalysed the multiplex PCR reads using MiXCR and keeps one entry per CDR3 protein. The sample records some 340,000 distinct CDR3 sequences, roughly 25% being singletons. This sample's time point: persistent/refractory GD, antithyroid drugs over 5 years with positive TRAb. The TCR library was made from RNA that had been extracted from PBMCs in TRIzol. The sample in question was peripheral blood mononuclear cells (PBMCs), obtained when the disease was refractory, from a patient treated with antithyroid drugs. The receptor source for this set is a middle-aged woman with Graves disease.

The sample holds a few counts of this clonotype. The chain links TRBV20-1 to TRBJ1-5; 12 bases map to TRBD1. The CDR3 loop spans 19 amino acids. The germline V gene encodes CDR1 DFQATT and CDR2 SNEGSKA (reference sequence). The junction had 10 bases not matched to a gene; V was cut back by 1 base and J by 0 bases. The CDR3 bases are TGCAGTGCTAGAGGAGGGCGGGACAGGGGGCGAGGTAGCAATCAGCCCCAGCATTTT. This sequence encodes CSARGGRDRGRGSNQPQHF.

This clonotype was picked up many times. The chain joins TRBV12-3 or TRBV12-4 to TRBJ2-7; tentative D call: TRBD2 (5 bases). The V end was cut by 2 bases, the J end by 9 bases, with 14 bases between. This CDR3 spans 13 amino acids. DNA of the CDR3: TGTGCCAGCAGTTTATCGTTCCCTGCGGGGCAGTACTTC. Translating it yields CASSLSFPAGQYF.

The chain uses TRBV12-3 or TRBV12-4 and TRBJ2-1; 11 bases map to TRBD2. The CDR3 loop spans 17 amino acids. Trimming cost V 3 bases and J 8 bases; bases outside gene matches: 12. The CDR3 loop is CASSFTILAGEVYEQFF. DNA of the CDR3: TGTGCCAGCAGTTTCACAATACTAGCGGGAGAAGTCTATGAGCAGTTCTTC.

Turning to this clonotype: This may be a read error, as it is one base from a much larger clone. This chain joins TRBV2 and TRBJ2-5; D gene uncertain. CDR1 SNHLY and CDR2 FYNNEI come from the germline V gene. The CDR3 has 13 amino acids. CDR3 sequence reads: CASSEVYGETRYF. CDR3 coding DNA: TGTGCCAGCAGTGAAGTCTACGGAGAGACCCGGTACTTC.

Ten or more counts support this clonotype. The gene calls are TRBV28 and TRBJ2-7; D is unresolved. V was shortened by 5 bases and J by 0 bases, with 14 bases between the two germline ends. The CDR3 is 15 residues long. The V gene's germline CDR1 is MDHEN and CDR2 SYDVKM. The CDR3, as DNA: TGTGCCAGCAGTCCTGCGTCAGTACTCTCCTACGAGCAGTACTTC. This sequence encodes CASSPASVLSYEQYF.

This clonotype was seen many times. CDR3 in DNA: TGTGCCAGCAGTGATGGAGTTCCCGGCAGGGAGACCCAGTACTTC. Translation gives CASSDGVPGRETQYF. The gene calls are TRBV6-1 and TRBJ2-5; D is undetermined. The germline CDR1 and CDR2 sequences are MNHNS and SASEGT. The CDR3 extends over 15 amino acids. V lost 3 bases and J lost 5, with 16 bases in between.

The chain carries TRBV4-1 and TRBJ1-5, with no clear D. V was trimmed by 1 base and J by 8 bases, leaving 18 bases between them. The CDR3 length is 16 residues. Germline loops: CDR1 MGHRA, CDR2 YSYEKL. The CDR3 protein is CASSQGARFPQEPQHF. The DNA for the CDR3 is TGCGCCAGCAGCCAAGGGGCGAGGTTCCCTCAAGAGCCCCAGCATTTT.

There are many counts of this clonotype. The chain couples TRBV28 to TRBJ2-7; 11 bases are a match to TRBD1. From germline, CDR1 is MDHEN and CDR2 SYDVKM. V was pared by 7 bases and J by 6 bases, with 5 bases of the junction left unmatched. This CDR3 region has 13 residues. In DNA, the CDR3 is TGTGCCAGCACCTCGGGACAGGGGGGCGAGCAGTACTTC. Translation gives CASTSGQGGEQYF.

This clonotype was observed a few times. This rearrangement joins TRBV7-9 to TRBJ2-2; D unclear. V gave up 5 bases and J gave up 0 bases, with 10 bases separating them. Germline V lookup: CDR1 SEHNR, CDR2 FQNEAQ (reference sequence). The CDR3 runs 15 residues. The CDR3 region is CASSGLGSNTGELFF. CDR3 DNA: TGTGCCAGCAGCGGCCTAGGGTCGAACACCGGGGAGCTGTTTTTT.

This chain links TRBV20-1 with TRBJ2-3, with D uncertain. CDR1 and CDR2 from the germline V gene are DFQATT and SNEGSKA (reference sequence). The V gene lost 6 bases and the J gene lost 1 base, with 23 bases spanning the gap. The CDR3 is 17 residues long. Here the CDR3 DNA reads TGCAGTGCGAACGGTGGGTCTGCGTGGGTCGGCACAGATACGCAGTATTTT. As protein: CSANGGSAWVGTDTQYF.

This clonotype was picked up a small number of times. The chain uses TRBV20-1 and TRBJ2-7, with 13 nucleotides matching TRBD2. The CDR3 runs to 15 residues. The germline V gene encodes CDR1 DFQATT and CDR2 SNEGSKA (reference sequence). V was pared by 5 bases and J by 0 bases, with 4 bases of the junction left unmatched. This CDR3 is CSAVGLAGDSYEQYF. In DNA form, the CDR3 reads TGCAGTGCTGTCGGACTAGCGGGGGACTCCTACGAGCAGTACTTC.

V usage is TRBV20-1 and J usage is TRBJ2-4; 7 nucleotides match TRBD1. CDR1 and CDR2 from the germline V gene are DFQATT and SNEGSKA (reference sequence). Trimming cost V 4 bases and J 5 bases; bases outside gene matches: 2. CDR3 size: 12 residues. CDR3 in DNA: TGCAGTGCTACTAGGGGGCAAAACATTCAGTACTTC. Its protein is CSATRGQNIQYF.

V gene TRBV19 combines with J gene TRBJ1-2; D not certain. Looked up from germline, CDR1 is LNHDA and CDR2 is SQIVND (reference sequence). The CDR3 loop spans 15 amino acids. Deletions cut 5 bases from V and 1 base from J, with 14 bases between. CDR3 residues: CASSPGRILNYGYTF. CDR3 coding DNA: TGTGCCAGTAGTCCAGGACGGATCCTTAACTATGGCTACACCTTC.

This clonotype was counted at least ten times. The rearrangement joins TRBV28 to TRBJ1-2; TRBD1 might be the D (5 bases). Trimming removed 2 bases from V and 8 bases from J, with 12 bases in between. The V gene's germline CDR1 is MDHEN and CDR2 SYDVKM. CDR3 length equals 13 residues. The CDR3 coding sequence is TGTGCCAGCAGTTTAATTGGGGCTCGGGGCTACACCTTC. As protein: CASSLIGARGYTF.

This clonotype was recorded at least ten times. The J gene is TRBJ2-5, the V gene TRBV11-2, with D perhaps matching TRBD2 (6 bases). The CDR3 totals 16 residues. V was cut by 1 base and J by 5 bases, with 17 bases left in between. CDR1 and CDR2 from the germline V gene are SGHAT and FQNNGV. The CDR3, as DNA: TGTGCCAGCAGCTTAGTAGGAGGGCCCTCGGGTGAGACCCAGTACTTC. Amino acids: CASSLVGGPSGETQYF. The variable domain in full, completed from reference TRBV11-2 and TRBJ2-5, reads EAGVAQSPRYKIIEKRQSVAFWCNPISGHATLYWYQQILGQGPKLLIQFQNNGVVDDSQLPKDRFSAERLKGVDSTLKIQPAKLEDSAVYLCASSLVGGPSGETQYFGPGTRLLVL.

This clonotype was found many times. The genes are TRBV11-2 and TRBJ2-1; TRBD2 agrees at 10 bases. The CDR3 loop spans 21 amino acids. Trimming removed 6 bases from V and 1 base from J; junction bases left unmatched: 21. Germline CDR1 is SGHAT and CDR2 is FQNNGV. CDR3: CASSGRGPAGGPIVSYNEQFF. The CDR3 nucleotides read TGTGCCAGCAGTGGACGGGGGCCAGCGGGAGGGCCGATTGTTTCCTACAATGAGCAGTTCTTC.

This clonotype was picked up many times. V is TRBV7-9 and J is TRBJ2-5; D unresolved. The CDR3 is made up of 12 amino acids. V lost 8 bases, J lost 4 bases, and 11 bases lay in between. The germline gives CDR1 SEHNR, CDR2 FQNEAQ (reference sequence). CDR3 bases: TGTGCCAGCTCACCAGGCGTAGAGACCCAGTACTTC. Amino acid sequence: CASSPGVETQYF.

V usage is TRBV3-1 and J usage is TRBJ2-2, with D maybe TRBD1 (5 bases). Per the germline V gene, CDR1 is LGHDT and CDR2 is YNNKEL (reference sequence). With 6 bases removed from V and 4 bases from J, the gap between germline ends came to 21 bases. This CDR3 contains 17 residues. The CDR3 region has the DNA TGTGCCAGCAGTTTCACACTGTCCAGGGCGAGCACCGGGGAGCTGTTTTTT. As protein: CASSFTLSRASTGELFF.

This sequence joins TRBV7-9 and TRBJ1-1; D not resolved. The CDR3 covers 16 residues. Germline V gene sequence: CDR1 SEHNR, CDR2 FQNEAQ (reference sequence). V was shortened by 5 bases and J by 0 bases, with 16 bases between the two germline ends. The CDR3 bases are TGTGCCAGCAGCCTACTGGGTGTACTACTGAACACTGAAGCTTTCTTT. It is translated as CASSLLGVLLNTEAFF.

This clonotype showed up just a few times. The chain links TRBV7-9 to TRBJ1-5; perhaps TRBD1 as D (5 bases). The V gene lost 0 bases and the J gene lost 2 bases, with 8 bases spanning the gap. Germline loops: CDR1 SEHNR, CDR2 FQNEAQ (reference sequence). This CDR3 is built from 15 residues. DNA for the CDR3: TGTGCCAGCAGCTTAGCAGGGGACGGCAATCAGCCCCAGCATTTT. Translation gives CASSLAGDGNQPQHF.

This chain connects TRBV27 to TRBJ1-2; TRBD1 matches 9 bases. Trimming at V came to 0 bases and at J to 8 bases, leaving 4 bases not matched to a gene. Germline V CDR1 and CDR2: MNHEY, SMNVEV (reference sequence). This CDR3 is 14 amino acids long. The CDR3 here is CASSLSGTGKGYTF. The CDR3 region has the DNA TGTGCCAGCAGTTTATCCGGGACAGGGAAGGGCTACACCTTC.

The table lists this clonotype with a few counts. The rearrangement joins TRBV15 to TRBJ1-1; D not resolved. Germline V CDR1 and CDR2: LNHNV, YYDKDF (reference sequence). V lost 3 bases to trimming and J lost 1 base, with 9 bases between them. The CDR3 length is 14 residues. CDR3 amino acids: CATSRRAANTEAFF. The DNA of the CDR3 is TGTGCCACCAGCAGGAGGGCTGCGAACACTGAAGCTTTCTTT.

This clonotype was counted a few times. The chain has TRBV24-1 and TRBJ2-2; weak D call: TRBD1 (6 bases). This CDR3 contains 15 residues. CDR1 KGHDR and CDR2 SFDVKD come from the germline V gene. The V end was cut by 4 bases, the J end by 5 bases, with 13 bases between. CDR3 in amino acids: CATSEQGKETGELFF. CDR3 DNA: TGTGCCACCAGTGAACAGGGAAAAGAAACCGGGGAGCTGTTTTTT.

CDR3 DNA: TGTGCCAGCAGCCAAGGGACAGAAGAGACCCAGTACTTC. It translates to CASSQGTEETQYF. The rearrangement joins TRBV3-1 to TRBJ2-5; a weak D match, TRBD1 (6 bases). Germline V CDR1 and CDR2: LGHDT, YNNKEL (reference sequence). The CDR3 is made up of 13 amino acids. V was clipped by 1 base and J by 3 bases, with 6 bases between them.

This clonotype has a count of ten or more. The rearrangement joins TRBV7-9 to TRBJ1-1; tentatively, D is TRBD1 (5 bases). Germline-derived CDR1 and CDR2 are SEHNR and FQNEAQ (reference sequence). The CDR3 runs to 14 residues. V was shortened by 4 bases and J by 3 bases, with 12 bases between the two germline ends. The CDR3 bases are TGTGCCAGCAGCTCGATAGACAGTTACACTGAAGCTTTCTTT. Its translation is CASSSIDSYTEAFF.